The T cell receptor (beta chain) under discussion was sequenced for a study of OX40 agonist ivuxolimab in advanced cancers. Across the study: Partial responses were achieved by three patients, of whom one had hepatocellular carcinoma and two had cutaneous melanoma.

V lost 0 bases to trimming and J lost 7 bases, with 18 bases between them. The CDR3 loop spans 16 amino acids. From germline, CDR1 is ENHRY and CDR2 SYGVKD. Measured with immunoSEQ multiplex PCR; TCRdb has only the in-frame clones, and not every one. This table holds about 26,000 clones, approximately 86% found once. Source: CD4+ or CD8+ T cells sorted from blood, taken in a trial of the OX40 agonist ivuxolimab. V is TRBV10-3 and J is TRBJ1-2; TRBD1 is a possible D gene (6 bases). This clonotype was sampled from an adult with an advanced solid tumor such as melanoma, head and neck, liver or kidney cancer. This CDR3 is CAISESSSGGLSGYTF. Here the CDR3 DNA reads TGTGCCATCAGTGAGTCATCCTCGGGGGGGCTCAGTGGCTACACCTTC.